Listed below are T cell receptor beta chains from one sample, sequenced in a study of cytomegalovirus exposure and HLA in healthy donors. Generated by immunoSEQ multiplex PCR, the TCRdb table keeps only in-frame clones and is missing some. Of around 100,000 clones listed, approximately 66% are singletons. The material sequenced was PBMCs. The source is a man between 40 and 49 years old in good health and CMV-seropositive. Both conserved end residues are part of each CDR3. The order of the fields is clone size, V gene, J gene, D gene, CDR3 DNA, CDR3 protein. The D gene is left open where the match is weak. Clone size is not always given. Where it is, it says once, few, many or a class for expanded clones.

.	TRBV27	TRBJ1-2	TRBD1	TGTGCCAGCAGGTCAGGGGGCGACTACACCTTC	CASRSGGDYTF
.	TRBV19	TRBJ1-5	TRBD1	TGTGCCAGTAGCCGATCGGGACAGGATTTAGCCGGGGCCCAGCATTTT	CASSRSGQDLAGAQHF
.	TRBV9	TRBJ2-2	TRBD2	TGTGCCAGCACCCTTCACCGGGAGGGCTGGGCCGGGGAGCTGTTTTTT	CASTLHREGWAGELFF
.	TRBV28	TRBJ1-5	TRBD1	TGTGCCAGCAGTTTATGGACAGGGACCGGGCAGCCCCAGCATTTT	CASSLWTGTGQPQHF
.	TRBV28	TRBJ2-1	TRBD1	TGTGCCAGCAGTTTATATGGGACAGGGTCCAATGAGCAGTTCTTC	CASSLYGTGSNEQFF
.	TRBV27	TRBJ1-6	TRBD1	TGTGCCAGCAGTCCAAGGGGGCTAAATTCACCCCTCCACTTT	CASSPRGLNSPLHF
.	TRBV4-1	TRBJ2-2	TRBD2	TGCGCCAGCAGCCAAGTTCGGGAGGAGGTCGGGGAGCTGTTTTTT	CASSQVREEVGELFF
.	TRBV11-3	TRBJ2-1	TRBD2	TGTGCCAGCAGCTTTACCGGGGAGCGGGAGGGCAATGAGCAGTTCTTC	CASSFTGEREGNEQFF
.	TRBV9	TRBJ1-2	.	TGTGCCAGCAGCGTAGAACTCCGGCACGGGGAGGATGGCTACACCTTC	CASSVELRHGEDGYTF
.	TRBV5-1	TRBJ1-2	.	TGCGCCAGCAGCTTGAGCAACTATGGCTACACCTTC	CASSLSNYGYTF
few	TRBV6-1	TRBJ2-7	TRBD2	TGTGCCAGCAGTGCCAGAATTAGCGGGGAAGCCTACGAGCAGTACTTC	CASSARISGEAYEQYF
.	TRBV27	TRBJ2-7	TRBD1	TGTGCCAGCAGGTCGACAGGGGGAATGTACGAGCAGTACTTC	CASRSTGGMYEQYF
.	TRBV6-5	TRBJ1-4	TRBD1	TGCGCCAGCAGTATCGACAGGGTTGGGGAAAAACTGTTTTTT	CASSIDRVGEKLFF
few	TRBV19	TRBJ1-3	TRBD1	TGTGCCAGTAGTTACCAGACCGGGACAGCCTTGGGTGGAAACACCATATATTTT	CASSYQTGTALGGNTIYF
.	TRBV27	TRBJ2-1	TRBD2	TGTGCCAGCAGAACCGGGACTAGCGTACACAATGAGCAGTTCTTC	CASRTGTSVHNEQFF
few	TRBV10-2	TRBJ2-1	TRBD1	TGCGCCAGCAGTTCCCACGGACAGGGTAGCAATGAGCAGTTCTTC	CASSSHGQGSNEQFF
once	TRBV4-1	TRBJ2-2	.	TGCGCCAGCAGCCAGACACCGGGACAACGGGCCGGGGAGCTGTTTTTT	CASSQTPGQRAGELFF
.	TRBV27	TRBJ2-1	TRBD1	TGTGCCAGCAGCGACCGGGACAGCCTCCACAATGAGCAGTTCTTC	CASSDRDSLHNEQFF
.	TRBV4-1	TRBJ1-1	.	TGCGCCAGCAGCCAAGCGGAACAGTTGGGCACTGAAGCTTTCTTT	CASSQAEQLGTEAFF
.	TRBV30	TRBJ2-7	.	TGTGCCTGGAAAGAGGGGGACCACGAGCAGTACTTC	CAWKEGDHEQYF
.	TRBV6-6	TRBJ2-7	TRBD1	TGTGCCAGCGTCTCGGACAGGGTTCCCTACGAGCAGTACTTC	CASVSDRVPYEQYF
.	TRBV19	TRBJ2-3	.	TGTGCCAGTAGTATAGCTCCGGCAGATACGCAGTATTTT	CASSIAPADTQYF
.	TRBV27	TRBJ2-1	TRBD2	TGTGCCAGCAGTTTAACCCCACCCCTAGCGGGAGGTCCTGGGTTCTTC	CASSLTPPLAGGPGFF
.	TRBV4-1	TRBJ1-5	.	TGCGCCAGTTCGACAGGAGATCAGCCCCAGCATTTT	CASSTGDQPQHF
few	TRBV7-2	TRBJ2-5	.	TGTGCCAGCAGCCCCGGTCCAGGGCAGGAGGAGACCCAGTACTTC	CASSPGPGQEETQYF
.	TRBV10-1	TRBJ1-5	.	TGCGCCAGCAGTGACAGGGGCGGCCAGCCCCAGCATTTT	CASSDRGGQPQHF
.	TRBV21-1	TRBJ2-4	.	TGTGCCAGCAGCAAAGCCCTGGGCAGGGGAGACAAAAACATTCAGTACTTC	CASSKALGRGDKNIQYF
.	TRBV7-9	TRBJ2-3	TRBD2	TGTGCCAGCAGCTTAGAAGGGAGCGGGAGGACAGATACGCAGTATTTT	CASSLEGSGRTDTQYF
.	TRBV5-3	TRBJ2-1	TRBD2	TGTGCCAGAAGCTTCCGCCCGACTAGCGGCCCACACAATGAGCAGTTCTTC	CARSFRPTSGPHNEQFF
once	TRBV4-3	TRBJ2-7	.	TGCGCCAGCAGCCAAGAGCCCAGGGGCTACGAGCAGTACTTC	CASSQEPRGYEQYF
few	TRBV25-1	TRBJ2-2	.	TGTGCCAGCACCGACAGCGGGTCCTTGGCCAGGGAGCTGTTTTTT	CASTDSGSLARELFF
.	TRBV19	TRBJ2-1	.	TGTGCCAGTAGTATTCTGTCCCCCAGCACTAGCCCCCTCGGCAATGAGCAGTTCTTC	CASSILSPSTSPLGNEQFF
.	TRBV10-2	TRBJ1-3	.	TGCGCCATCCTCGGGAGCCTCTCTGGAAACACCATATATTTT	CAILGSLSGNTIYF